These T cell receptor beta chains were read from a single sample in a study of T-cell memory formation after mild COVID-19. TCRdb used MiXCR to reprocess the 5' RACE reads, holding one entry per CDR3 protein. This sample yields fewer than 350,000 distinct CDR3 sequences, of which roughly 8.2% are seen a single time; 20% to 25% belongs to the top ten. The specimen was PBMCs or a T cell subset sorted from them (not recorded which). The receptors shown here come from a young man who had mild COVID-19 (a few samples of this study predate the infection). Cell type and time point are not known. The CDR3 runs from the conserved cysteine through the conserved F or W. D genes are given only for firm matches. Clone size is stated in some rows and not others, as once, few, many or a class when expanded.

size	J	V	D	CDR3	DNA
few	TRBJ1-1	TRBV7-3	.	CASSFQGPGTEAFF	TGTGCCAGCAGCTTCCAGGGGCCCGGGACTGAAGCTTTCTTT
.	TRBJ2-7	TRBV20-1	.	CSATGQPWGAGEQYF	TGCAGTGCCACAGGACAACCTTGGGGGGCCGGGGAGCAGTACTTC
few	TRBJ2-7	TRBV12-3/TRBV12-4	.	CASSLGRNYEQYF	TGTGCCAGCAGTTTAGGCAGAAACTACGAGCAGTACTTC
many	TRBJ1-6	TRBV10-3	TRBD1	CAISGSTGWGSPLHF	TGTGCCATCAGTGGATCGACAGGGTGGGGATCACCCCTCCACTTT
.	TRBJ2-1	TRBV6-5	TRBD1	CASSYRWTGVGNEQFF	TGTGCCAGCAGTTACCGGTGGACAGGGGTTGGGAATGAGCAGTTCTTC
many	TRBJ1-1	TRBV29-1	.	CSVEILEGAFF	TGCAGCGTTGAGATTCTGGAGGGAGCTTTCTTT
few	TRBJ1-1	TRBV9	.	CASSVGGRANTEAFF	TGTGCCAGCAGCGTAGGCGGCAGGGCGAACACTGAAGCTTTCTTT
.	TRBJ1-5	TRBV7-2	TRBD1	CASSLGQGYQPQHF	TGTGCCAGCAGCTTGGGACAGGGGTATCAGCCCCAGCATTTT
many	TRBJ2-1	TRBV5-4	.	CASSLGTEYNEQFF	TGTGCCAGCAGCTTGGGGACGGAGTACAATGAGCAGTTCTTC
.	TRBJ1-1	TRBV5-1	.	CASSPGETEAFF	TGCGCCAGCAGCCCGGGGGAAACTGAAGCTTTCTTT
few	TRBJ1-1	TRBV3-1	.	CASSQSLGTEAFF	TGTGCCAGCAGCCAATCACTAGGCACTGAAGCTTTCTTT
.	TRBJ2-7	TRBV9	.	CASSVATGEVPYEQYF	TGTGCCAGCAGCGTAGCGACGGGAGAGGTCCCCTACGAGCAGTACTTC
.	TRBJ2-5	TRBV4-3	TRBD1	CASSQDRTGIAETQYF	TGCGCCAGCAGCCAAGATAGGACAGGGATTGCAGAGACCCAGTACTTC
few	TRBJ1-2	TRBV4-2	TRBD1	CASSPRTGPNYGYTF	TGTGCCAGCAGCCCACGGACAGGACCTAACTATGGCTACACCTTC
.	TRBJ2-3	TRBV20-1	.	CSARSEGRPDTQYF	TGCAGTGCTAGGTCGGAGGGGCGGCCGGATACGCAGTATTTT
many	TRBJ1-1	TRBV28	.	CASSLGTSGRAGTEAFF	TGTGCCAGCAGTTTGGGGACATCCGGCCGGGCGGGCACTGAAGCTTTCTTT